This T cell receptor (beta chain) was recorded in a study of OX40 agonist ivuxolimab in advanced cancers. Study as a whole: Patients in dose escalation had liver, melanoma, kidney or head and neck cancers.

As concerns this clone: Its specificity is unknown.

Per the germline V gene, CDR1 is MNHEY and CDR2 is SMNVEV (reference sequence). The CDR3 totals 15 residues. V was clipped by 1 base and J by 4 bases, with 13 bases between them. Study outcomes and limitations: CD4+ and CD8+ blood T cells expanded clonally by week 6 at 0.1 to 3.0 mg/kg.

Sequenced by immunoSEQ multiplex PCR; TCRdb stores in-frame clones only, minus some. The sample has about 79,000 clones; 70% to 90% are singletons. V and J are TRBV27 and TRBJ1-1; TRBD1 is a possible D gene (6 bases). The sample in question was CD4+ or CD8+ T cells sorted from blood, obtained in a trial of the OX40 agonist ivuxolimab. The clonotype was recovered from an adult with an advanced solid tumor such as melanoma, head and neck, liver or kidney cancer. As DNA, the CDR3 is TGTGCCAGCAGTTTATGGCCAGGGGCTTTCACTGAAGCTTTCTTT. It codes for CASSLWPGAFTEAFF.